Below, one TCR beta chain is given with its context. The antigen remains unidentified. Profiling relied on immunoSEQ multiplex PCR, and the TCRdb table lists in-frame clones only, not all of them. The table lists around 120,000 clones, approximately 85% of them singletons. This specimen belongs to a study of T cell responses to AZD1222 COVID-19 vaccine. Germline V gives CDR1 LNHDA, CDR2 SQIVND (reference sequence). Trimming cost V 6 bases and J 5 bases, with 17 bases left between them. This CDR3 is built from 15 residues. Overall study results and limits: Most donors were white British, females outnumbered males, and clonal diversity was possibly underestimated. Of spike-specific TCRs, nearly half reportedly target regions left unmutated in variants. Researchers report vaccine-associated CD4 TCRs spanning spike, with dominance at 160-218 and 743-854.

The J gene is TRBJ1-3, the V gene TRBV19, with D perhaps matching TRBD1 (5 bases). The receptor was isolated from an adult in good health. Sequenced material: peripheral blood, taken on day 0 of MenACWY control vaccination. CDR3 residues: CASSPREGRRNTIYF. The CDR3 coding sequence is TGTGCCAGTAGCCCCCGGGAGGGGCGCAGAAACACCATATATTTT.